These T cell receptor beta chains were read from a single sample in a study of blood T cell repertoires in COVID-19. Clones were sequenced by immunoSEQ multiplex PCR, and TCRdb holds only the in-frame ones, with some missing. The sample holds a few hundred thousand clones, 87% seen once. The material sequenced was PBMCs or T cells enriched from blood (not recorded which). These receptors came from a woman in her twenties or thirties who had recovered from COVID-19. Both conserved end residues are trimmed from each CDR3. Each record gives: V gene, J gene, CDR3 protein.

v_call: TRBV24-1; j_call: TRBJ2-5; cdr3_aa: ATSDATGSQETQY
v_call: TRBV5-1; j_call: TRBJ1-2; cdr3_aa: ASSQPGEGYGYT
v_call: TRBV27; j_call: TRBJ1-2; cdr3_aa: ASSLGLRRGLVYGYT
v_call: TRBV6-5; j_call: TRBJ2-7; cdr3_aa: ASSYSNRGRGYEQY
v_call: TRBV1; j_call: TRBJ2-7; cdr3_aa: TSSQDRGLAGAHEQY
v_call: TRBV2; j_call: TRBJ1-5; cdr3_aa: ASSRAPGTSNQPQH
v_call: TRBV3-1/TRBV3-2; j_call: TRBJ1-2; cdr3_aa: ASSQETRRGYT
v_call: TRBV5-1; j_call: TRBJ2-5; cdr3_aa: ASSLAAGGTNLGGETQY
v_call: TRBV3-1/TRBV3-2; j_call: TRBJ2-5; cdr3_aa: ASSQDQRLAGRQETQY
v_call: TRBV19; j_call: TRBJ2-7; cdr3_aa: ASSYGGDYEQY
v_call: TRBV6-5; j_call: TRBJ1-1; cdr3_aa: ASSPPGGLGTEAF
v_call: TRBV11-2; j_call: TRBJ2-1; cdr3_aa: ASSPRGRNNEQF
v_call: TRBV5-1; j_call: TRBJ1-5; cdr3_aa: ASSLAETGTYSNQPQH
v_call: TRBV5-1; j_call: TRBJ1-2; cdr3_aa: ASSQAGDYGYT
v_call: TRBV28; j_call: TRBJ2-7; cdr3_aa: ASSSFPGEQY
v_call: TRBV10-3; j_call: TRBJ2-3; cdr3_aa: AIRLERGVTDTQY
v_call: TRBV5-8; j_call: TRBJ2-5; cdr3_aa: ASSLGGGAQETQY
v_call: TRBV9; j_call: TRBJ1-2; cdr3_aa: ASSGGRGPGFVYGYT
v_call: TRBV6-2/TRBV6-3; j_call: TRBJ2-7; cdr3_aa: ASSPKAGIEQY
v_call: TRBV29-1; j_call: TRBJ2-1; cdr3_aa: SGGRDRGHNEQF
v_call: TRBV28; j_call: TRBJ2-3; cdr3_aa: ASRSRGSDTQY
v_call: TRBV30; j_call: TRBJ1-1; cdr3_aa: AWGQANTEAF
v_call: TRBV11-1; j_call: TRBJ1-6; cdr3_aa: ASSLRPGIESPLH
v_call: TRBV9; j_call: TRBJ1-2; cdr3_aa: ASSVGDSANYGYT
v_call: TRBV4-2; j_call: TRBJ1-1; cdr3_aa: ASSHSDTGNTEAF
v_call: TRBV12-3/TRBV12-4; j_call: TRBJ2-1; cdr3_aa: ASTLSNEQF
v_call: TRBV6-1; j_call: TRBJ1-2; cdr3_aa: ASSESPSNYGYT
v_call: TRBV18; j_call: TRBJ2-2; cdr3_aa: ASSPARGGGTGELF
v_call: TRBV6-5; j_call: TRBJ2-7; cdr3_aa: ASRRDRESYEQY
v_call: TRBV3-1/TRBV3-2; j_call: TRBJ1-1; cdr3_aa: ASSQGWQGEAF
v_call: TRBV5-1; j_call: TRBJ2-3; cdr3_aa: ASRKQQGATDTQY
v_call: TRBV3-1/TRBV3-2; j_call: TRBJ1-2; cdr3_aa: ASSTTGGDYGYT
v_call: TRBV6-1; j_call: TRBJ1-1; cdr3_aa: ASSEGPGDTEAF
v_call: TRBV6-5; j_call: TRBJ1-1; cdr3_aa: ASSPTGGSTEAF
v_call: TRBV7-2; j_call: TRBJ2-7; cdr3_aa: ASSSSPGTAYEQY
v_call: TRBV6-2/TRBV6-3; j_call: TRBJ1-1; cdr3_aa: ASSYTGNTEAF
v_call: TRBV4-3; j_call: TRBJ1-6; cdr3_aa: ASSQKTGMGSYNSPLH
v_call: TRBV10-2; j_call: TRBJ2-2; cdr3_aa: ASSELAGVGGELF
v_call: TRBV7-9; j_call: TRBJ2-7; cdr3_aa: ASSLGGGEQY
v_call: TRBV3-1/TRBV3-2; j_call: TRBJ1-2; cdr3_aa: ASSQATGGFGYT
v_call: TRBV7-2; j_call: TRBJ2-5; cdr3_aa: ASSLVIGDSETQY
v_call: TRBV5-1; j_call: TRBJ2-7; cdr3_aa: ASSLRTGGSYEQY
v_call: TRBV7-2; j_call: TRBJ2-5; cdr3_aa: ASSYHGQGEYQETQY
v_call: TRBV27; j_call: TRBJ2-1; cdr3_aa: ASSFRAHSGTEQF
v_call: TRBV14; j_call: TRBJ1-1; cdr3_aa: ASSLRTGRDTEAF
v_call: TRBV5-1; j_call: TRBJ2-5; cdr3_aa: ASSSGGLAGTVQETQY
v_call: TRBV9; j_call: TRBJ2-7; cdr3_aa: ASSVTGGRVEQY
v_call: TRBV13; j_call: TRBJ2-7; cdr3_aa: ASSLVGGQLYEQY
v_call: TRBV19; j_call: TRBJ2-7; cdr3_aa: ASSISLAGGREQY